This T cell receptor (beta chain) is from a study of T cell repertoires in cytomegalovirus infection. In regard to this clonotype: Antigen: not known.

TCRdb reprocessed the reads with MiXCR, giving one entry per CDR3 protein. This table holds some 940,000 distinct CDR3 sequences, about 33% found once. Notes on the study in general: HLA-C-restricted CMV clonotypes gave the most frequent clonotype in two of eight donors.

This material consisted of cultured CD8+ T cells from PBMCs, taken from culture after CMV antigen stimulation. The source of this sequence is a human donor in good health (CMV status not recorded). Some clones in this sample may be carry-over from other donors' samples.

CDR3 DNA sequence: TGTGCCAGCAGCTTAGCGCGGGAAGGGTTGGATACGCAGTATTTT. As protein: CASSLAREGLDTQYF. The V call is TRBV7-8, the J call TRBJ2-3; possibly TRBD2 for D (6 bases). This CDR3 is built from 15 residues. V was clipped by 0 bases and J by 6 bases, with 13 bases between them. The germline V gene encodes CDR1 SGHVS and CDR2 FQNEAQ.